The entry below describes one T cell receptor beta chain. The antigen is undetermined. Every TCR beta cDNA library bore unique molecular identifiers. TCRdb processed the PCR reads anew with MiXCR; each CDR3 protein has one entry. The data contain around 710,000 distinct CDR3 sequences, more than 45% of them singletons. This sample is part of a study of post-analysis software for immune sequencing data. General study results and limits: Compared with controls, patients showed significantly lower normalized Chao1 diversity. Five TRBV segments occurring more often in patients than controls included TRBV5-6, TRBV5-1 and TRBV20-1.

The V and J ends lost 2 bases and 0 bases, in that order; junction bases with no gene match: 3. From germline, CDR1 is DFQATT and CDR2 SNEGSKA (reference sequence). This CDR3 comprises 14 residues. The sample taken for sequencing was blood. This clonotype originated in a girl between 10 and 17 years old with multiple sclerosis. The J gene is TRBJ2-7, the V gene TRBV20-1, with 8 nucleotides matching TRBD2. CDR3 protein: CSARRREGSYEQYF. CDR3 DNA: TGCAGTGCTAGACGCCGGGAGGGCTCCTACGAGCAGTACTTC.